The 27 T cell receptor beta chains below all came from one sample that was sequenced in a study of PD-L1 blockade in urothelial cancer. Time point described: peripheral blood 6 weeks after treatment start. The data were produced by immunoSEQ multiplex PCR, yet TCRdb's version contains in-frame clones alone and is incomplete. The sample has 100,000 to 150,000 clones; around 88% are singletons. Sequencing was performed on PBMCs, taken around atezolizumab (anti-PD-L1) treatment. These receptors were collected from a man aged 45-60 years with urothelial cancer.

As to this clone: The junction shows a germline mismatch at one end, possibly a read error. The chain links TRBV7-7 to TRBJ2-5, with TRBD1 identical over 7 bases. Germline V gives CDR1 SSHAT, CDR2 FNYEAQ (reference sequence). This CDR3 contains 15 residues. CDR3 amino acids: CASSTGVGPQETQYF. The CDR3 DNA is TGTGCTAGCAGCACAGGGGTGGGACCCCAAGAGACCCAGTACTTC.

V is TRBV28 and J is TRBJ2-5, with TRBD2 matching over 10 bases. Germline CDR1 and CDR2: MDHEN and SYDVKM. V lost 2 bases, J lost 8 bases, and 5 bases stayed unmatched. The CDR3 consists of 14 residues. CDR3 region: CASSLELAGPTQYF. The CDR3 nucleotides read TGTGCCAGCAGTTTAGAACTAGCGGGGCCCACCCAGTACTTC.

The rearrangement joins TRBV4-1 to TRBJ2-1; 7 bases map to TRBD2. Unmatched junction bases numbered 7, after V lost 1 base and J lost 1 base. The CDR3 spans 17 residues. Germline CDR1 reads MGHRA; CDR2 reads YSYEKL. The CDR3: CASSQVVGGSSYNEQFF. CDR3 nucleotides: TGCGCCAGCAGCCAAGTCGTGGGCGGGAGTTCCTACAATGAGCAGTTCTTC.

J is TRBJ2-7 and V is TRBV5-1; 8 bases match TRBD2. Germline CDR1 reads SGHRS; CDR2 reads YFSETQ. V lost 1 base to trimming and J lost 4 bases; unmatched junction nucleotides: 7. CDR3 length equals 15 residues. CDR3 protein: CASSLSGGYLYEQYF. The CDR3 DNA reads as TGCGCCAGCAGCTTGTCGGGAGGGTACTTATACGAGCAGTACTTC.

This clone was recorded only once. The CDR3 DNA reads as TGTGCCAGCAGCTTACAACAGGGCGGTCAGCCCCAGCATTTT. This codes for CASSLQQGGQPQHF. The chain employs TRBV7-8 and TRBJ1-5; tentatively, D is TRBD1 (6 bases). This CDR3 contains 14 residues. The germline gives CDR1 SGHVS, CDR2 FQNEAQ. The V and J ends lost 2 bases and 6 bases respectively, with 11 bases between them.

This chain joins TRBV7-8 and TRBJ2-3, with 8 bases identical to TRBD2. The CDR3 loop spans 16 amino acids. Germline V gene sequence: CDR1 SGHVS, CDR2 FQNEAQ. The trim removed 3 bases at V and 0 bases at J, leaving 5 bases unmatched. CDR3 sequence (DNA): TGTGCCAGCAGCTTCCTTAGCGGGGCTAGCACAGATACGCAGTATTTT. It codes for CASSFLSGASTDTQYF. Combining the CDR3 with reference TRBV7-8 and TRBJ2-3 gives the whole variable domain GAGVSQSPRYKVAKRGQDVALRCDPISGHVSLFWYQQALGQGPEFLTYFQNEAQLDKSGLPSDRFFAERPEGSVSTLKIQRTQQEDSAVYLCASSFLSGASTDTQYFGPGTRLTVL.

The rearrangement uses TRBV18 and TRBJ2-7; D uncertain. The CDR3 is 14 amino acids. Between the trimmed V and J ends, which lost 3 bases and 2 bases, there was a span of 11 bases. Per the germline V gene, CDR1 is KGHSH and CDR2 is LQKENI. This CDR3 reads CASSPGSRTYEQYF. The CDR3 nucleotides are TGTGCCAGCTCACCGGGCTCCCGAACCTACGAGCAGTACTTC.

As DNA, the CDR3 is TGTGCCAGCTCACTAAGCAGGGGGAACACTGAAGCTTTCTTT. Translation: CASSLSRGNTEAFF. The V gene is TRBV18, the J gene TRBJ1-1; the D gene is possibly TRBD1 (6 bases). From germline, CDR1 is KGHSH and CDR2 LQKENI. The V end lost 4 bases, the J end lost 1 base, and 10 bases lay between the germline ends. The CDR3 contains 14 residues.

Concerning this clone itself: At the DNA level, this CDR3 is encoded by other sequences in the same sample as well. The chain recombines TRBV18 with TRBJ1-1; 8 bases align to TRBD1. This CDR3 is 15 amino acids long. After removal of 3 bases from V and 0 bases from J, the junction contained 3 bases not matched to a gene. Germline V gene lookup returns CDR1 KGHSH and CDR2 LQKENI. CDR3 loop: CASSPGQGMNTEAFF. CDR3 DNA sequence: TGTGCCAGCTCACCTGGACAGGGCATGAACACTGAAGCTTTCTTT.

The chain employs TRBV7-2 and TRBJ1-4, with D tentatively TRBD1 (6 bases). The CDR3 is 13 residues long. The V end was cut by 5 bases, the J end by 8 bases, with 12 bases between. Germline V gene sequence: CDR1 SGHTA, CDR2 FQGNSA. DNA for the CDR3: TGTGCCAGCAGCCTCGCCAGGGGAGAAAAACTGTTTTTT. The encoded protein is CASSLARGEKLFF.

The V gene is TRBV5-1, the J gene TRBJ2-3, with D possibly TRBD2 on 5 matching bases. Trimming took off 2 bases at V and 8 bases at J, with 9 bases between the two ends. The germline V gene has CDR1 SGHRS and CDR2 YFSETQ. The CDR3 has 12 amino acids. The CDR3 region is CASSFNAGTQYF. The CDR3 DNA reads TGCGCCAGCAGCTTCAACGCGGGTACGCAGTATTTT.

The chain combines TRBV18 with TRBJ2-2; weak D call: TRBD2 (7 bases). The germline gives CDR1 KGHSH, CDR2 LQKENI. The V end lost 3 bases, the J end lost 6 bases, and 20 bases lay between the germline ends. The CDR3 has 17 amino acids. CDR3 region: CASSPLRDSGGAGELFF. In DNA, the CDR3 is TGTGCCAGCTCACCCCTGAGGGATTCGGGGGGCGCCGGGGAGCTGTTTTTT.

The chain has TRBV2 and TRBJ1-5, with 7 bases lining up with TRBD1. Germline CDR1 and CDR2: SNHLY and FYNNEI. V dropped 6 bases and J dropped 6; count of bases not matched to a gene: 17. The CDR3 extends over 17 amino acids. CDR3: CASRKGGAGSVGQPQHF. The CDR3 DNA sequence: TGTGCCAGCAGGAAAGGGGGCGCCGGGTCAGTAGGTCAGCCCCAGCATTTT. Complete variable domain (other parts from reference TRBV2 and TRBJ1-5): EPEVTQTPSHQVTQMGQEVILRCVPISNHLYFYWYRQILGQKVEFLVSFYNNEISEKSEIFDDQFSVERPDGSNFTLKIRSTKLEDSAMYFCASRKGGAGSVGQPQHFGDGTRLSIL.

The chain has TRBV10-1 and TRBJ1-2; D not resolved. V was cut by 8 bases and J by 4 bases, with 14 bases left in between. This CDR3 is 13 amino acids long. The germline V gene has CDR1 WNHNN and CDR2 SYGVQD (reference sequence). In DNA form, the CDR3 reads TGCGCCAGCTGTTCCCAGTTTTCCTATGGCTACACCTTC. Protein: CASCSQFSYGYTF.

This clone was picked up one time. The chain couples TRBV9 to TRBJ1-1, with 7 bases lining up with TRBD1. V lost 7 bases, J lost 1 base, and 7 bases stayed unmatched. The CDR3 covers 14 residues. CDR1 and CDR2 from the germline V gene are SGDLS and YYNGEE. CDR3 amino acids: CASARQGENTEAFF. The CDR3 DNA reads TGTGCCAGCGCAAGGCAGGGGGAGAACACTGAAGCTTTCTTT.

This chain links TRBV18 with TRBJ2-1, with 8 nucleotides matching TRBD2. The CDR3 loop spans 16 amino acids. J gave up 2 bases and V 4 bases, and 7 bases lay outside the gene matches. Germline V CDR1 and CDR2: KGHSH, LQKENI. The CDR3 loop is CASSLRTSGTYNEQFF. The CDR3 DNA reads TGTGCCAGCTCACTTCGAACTAGCGGAACCTACAATGAGCAGTTCTTC.

This chain links TRBV6-5 with TRBJ2-6; D unresolved. V was clipped by 0 bases and J by 4 bases, with 10 bases between them. The CDR3 sequence is 16 residues long. Per the germline V gene, CDR1 is MNHEY and CDR2 is SVGAGI. In DNA, the CDR3 is TGTGCCAGCAGTTACTCGAGTTCTGAGGGGGCCAACGTCCTGACTTTC. Translated: CASSYSSSEGANVLTF.

V and J are TRBV2 and TRBJ2-3; tentatively, D is TRBD1 (5 bases). Per the germline V gene, CDR1 is SNHLY and CDR2 is FYNNEI. V was pared by 8 bases and J by 3 bases, with 6 bases between. The CDR3 extends over 11 amino acids. The CDR3 coding sequence is TGTGCCAGCGCAGGGACAGATACGCAGTATTTT. Translation: CASAGTDTQYF.

The chain employs TRBV9 and TRBJ1-6, with TRBD1 matching over 11 bases. The V gene's germline CDR1 is SGDLS and CDR2 YYNGEE. The CDR3 contains 14 residues. V was clipped by 5 bases and J by 9 bases; unmatched bases: 4. The CDR3 nucleotides are TGTGCCAGCAGAGCCGGGACAGGGGGTTCACCCCTCCACTTT. Protein product: CASRAGTGGSPLHF.

V and J are TRBV11-2 and TRBJ2-4; TRBD1 aligns across 9 bases. The CDR3 is 18 amino acids. V gave up 5 bases and J gave up 3 bases; unmatched junction bases: 14. Germline lookup yields CDR1 SGHAT and CDR2 FQNNGV. The CDR3 nucleotides read TGTGCCAGCAGCCAACCAACAGGGGGCCGAGGTGACAAAAACATTCAGTACTTC. Amino acids: CASSQPTGGRGDKNIQYF.

The chain has TRBV9 and TRBJ1-2, with D possibly being TRBD1 (5 bases). V shed 0 bases and J shed 8 bases, with 14 bases lying between them. The CDR3 covers 14 residues. Germline V gene lookup returns CDR1 SGDLS and CDR2 YYNGEE. DNA of the CDR3: TGTGCCAGCAGCGTAGCTGGGGGAGCGGGGGGCTACACCTTC. This codes for CASSVAGGAGGYTF.

This chain connects TRBV6-5 to TRBJ1-1; D not resolved. Germline V gene sequence: CDR1 MNHEY, CDR2 SVGAGI. This CDR3 region has 14 residues. V was clipped by 0 bases and J by 8 bases, with 13 bases between them. CDR3 bases: TGTGCCAGCAGTTACTCTTCACGGGGATTCGAAGCTTTCTTT. Amino acids: CASSYSSRGFEAFF.

V is TRBV29-1 and J is TRBJ2-7, with 12 bases that match TRBD2. CDR3 length: 14 residues. The germline V gene encodes CDR1 SQVTM and CDR2 ANQGSEA. Trimming cost V 4 bases and J 5 bases; bases outside gene matches: 6. In DNA form, the CDR3 reads TGCAGCGTTGGTGAGACTAGCGGGAGTCACGAGCAGTACTTC. This codes for CSVGETSGSHEQYF.

The genes are TRBV4-1 and TRBJ2-3; the match to TRBD1 covers 7 bases. The germline V gene encodes CDR1 MGHRA and CDR2 YSYEKL. This CDR3 has 15 amino acids. The V gene end was trimmed by 4 bases and the J gene end by 4 bases; junction bases not matched to a gene: 8. CDR3 region: CASSRLTGRADTQYF. The DNA of the CDR3 is TGCGCCAGCAGCCGTTTGACAGGGCGGGCAGATACGCAGTATTTT.

This clone has a single count. The J gene is TRBJ2-3, the V gene TRBV28; 11 nucleotides agree with TRBD2. Trimming at V came to 4 bases and at J to 4 bases, leaving 10 bases not matched to a gene. The germline V gene has CDR1 MDHEN and CDR2 SYDVKM. The length of the CDR3 is 17 residues. The CDR3 DNA follows: TGTGCCAGCAGTTCCTTATATACTAGCGGGAGCGCAGATACGCAGTATTTT. Amino acids: CASSSLYTSGSADTQYF.

The rearrangement links TRBV28 to TRBJ1-5; the D gene is possibly TRBD1 (6 bases). V lost 6 bases and J lost 2, with 20 bases in between. CDR1 and CDR2 from the germline V gene are MDHEN and SYDVKM. This CDR3 comprises 17 residues. This chain's CDR3 is CASRGRGQLGRNQPQHF. The DNA for the CDR3 is TGTGCCAGCAGGGGAAGAGGACAGTTGGGGCGCAATCAGCCCCAGCATTTT.

The rearrangement links TRBV11-2 to TRBJ1-2, with D perhaps matching TRBD1 (5 bases). Germline loops: CDR1 SGHAT, CDR2 FQNNGV. This CDR3 region has 13 residues. The germline V and J ends were trimmed by 3 bases and 7 bases, with 12 bases remaining between them. CDR3 protein: CASSFSGYGGYTF. The CDR3 DNA reads TGTGCCAGCAGCTTTTCAGGGTACGGTGGCTACACCTTC. The whole variable domain, remainder taken from reference TRBV11-2 and TRBJ1-2, is EAGVAQSPRYKIIEKRQSVAFWCNPISGHATLYWYQQILGQGPKLLIQFQNNGVVDDSQLPKDRFSAERLKGVDSTLKIQPAKLEDSAVYLCASSFSGYGGYTFGSGTRLTVV.